Described below is a single T cell receptor (beta chain) sequence and its context. No antigen is known for it. Base qualities are not at hand, and no much larger clone is one base apart. Using the deep immunoSEQ assay, multiplex PCR amplified TCR CDR3 regions from genomic DNA. For each cell subset, the extracted genomic DNA was distributed evenly across all wells of several immunoSEQ 96-well plates, and each plate served as one replicate. For sorted subsets, each replicate PCR was loaded with about 200 ng genomic DNA, equivalent to 30,000 or so T cell genomes. Purified libraries were quantified with a Qubit 3.0 fluorometer, sized on a Bioanalyzer 2100, and re-quantified with the KAPA Library Quantification kit. A separate single-read 150-cycle Illumina NextSeq 550 flow cell was used to sequence each immunoSEQ 96-well plate. The paper's data handling went like this. Because the immunoSEQ output included only junctional sequences and no quality scores, the filtering could not be the same as the filtering used for full-length reads. To assign V/J genes and CDR3, sequences were annotated using PyIR, a Python wrapper for IgBLAST v1.9, with IMGT germline references. Reads with weak V/J assignments (E-value above 1e-6), missing CDR3, stop codons, out-of-frame junctions, or ambiguous translated residues were removed. A V3J clonotype was defined by an identical inferred V gene, J gene, and CDR3 amino acid sequence. To compute the percentage overlap between repertoires, the number of shared unique clonotypes was divided by the size of the smaller repertoire. Richness of each repertoire was evaluated using RTK rarefaction, the Chao1 estimator, and Recon v2.1 estimates of unobserved clonotypes. Generation probabilities were computed with OLGA for all TCRbeta clonotypes obtained by the gDNA method from several donors. TCRdb re-hosts the immuneACCESS table, in-frame sequences only. Its copies lack some clones; in the studies checked, an unresolved V gene accounts for under half of them, and the cause for the rest is not known. The V and J calls and clone size are taken from that table; D and trimming were inferred from the DNA. Recorded for this sample are tens of thousands of clones; under 65% of them occurred a single time. The top ten constitute just over 50% of the sample.

The entry originates in a study of shared clonotypes between healthy human individuals (TCRdb year 2020). About the investigation overall: A couple of women and a few men aged 18 to 49 years were included in the cohort. The study deeply sequenced blood TCR repertoires of five healthy adults to estimate repertoire size and the extent of clonotype sharing between individuals. To increase sequencing depth and limit assay-specific biases, different laboratories used diverse techniques to prepare libraries and sequence TCR repertoires. For each donor, CD4 naive and CD4 memory were each run on three plates, CD8 naive on two plates, and CD8 memory on one plate. Leukapheresis yielded between about 0.9 and 10 billion PBMCs per donor. General study outcomes and caveats: Larger estimated clonotype richness was generally found for naive subsets than for memory subsets. Across a handful of donors, about 5% of naive CD4, 3.5% of naive CD8, 2.3% of memory CD4, and 0.4% to 0.45% of memory CD8 clonotypes were shared. Only blood was sampled, and tissue TCR repertoires likely differ from those in blood. Pairwise subsampling indicated that sequencing depth was expected to affect the degree of clonotype sharing among donors. Even with the large sequencing depth, rarefaction of the sorted-subset datasets indicated that sequencing was incomplete. Clonotypes shared by all four sorted-subset donors showed higher generation probabilities than non-shared clonotypes. The genetic and exposure-history diversity represented was limited by the small number of donors.

The donors were healthy, HIV-negative adults with no recently reported acute infections or vaccinations. Every donor was a Caucasian adult residing in Nashville, Tennessee, USA. CD8 memory samples consisted of magnetically selected CD45RO+ cells combined with CCR7-negative CD45RA+ effector memory (TemRA) cells. After blood collection by leukapheresis, PBMCs were isolated using Ficoll-Histopaque density gradient centrifugation and then cryopreserved in the vapor phase of liquid nitrogen. Analytical flow cytometry was used to check the purity and quantity of each magnetically sorted T cell population. Genomic DNA was isolated from each sorted fraction and quantified by UV absorbance on a Nanodrop 2000c. V lost 4 bases and J lost 0 bases, and the count of bases not matched to a germline gene is 3. Looking up the germline V gene yields CDR1 MGHRA and CDR2 YSYEKL. There are 14 amino acids in the CDR3, from cysteine to phenylalanine inclusive. The read is trimmed to its CDR3 DNA, 42 bases read in frame from base 1.

In this chain, TRBV4-1 is recombined with TRBJ2-7, and 7 junctional nucleotides match TRBD1. The clonotype originates from a man aged 30 to 39 in good health. The sequenced sample consisted of memory CD8+ T cells sorted from blood. The cell subset or site tag for this specimen amounts to: CD45RO+ cells pooled with CCR7-negative TemRA cells. The DNA sequence reads TGCGCCAGCAGCCCGGGACAGAACTCCTACGAGCAGTACTTC. Its translation is CASSPGQNSYEQYF.